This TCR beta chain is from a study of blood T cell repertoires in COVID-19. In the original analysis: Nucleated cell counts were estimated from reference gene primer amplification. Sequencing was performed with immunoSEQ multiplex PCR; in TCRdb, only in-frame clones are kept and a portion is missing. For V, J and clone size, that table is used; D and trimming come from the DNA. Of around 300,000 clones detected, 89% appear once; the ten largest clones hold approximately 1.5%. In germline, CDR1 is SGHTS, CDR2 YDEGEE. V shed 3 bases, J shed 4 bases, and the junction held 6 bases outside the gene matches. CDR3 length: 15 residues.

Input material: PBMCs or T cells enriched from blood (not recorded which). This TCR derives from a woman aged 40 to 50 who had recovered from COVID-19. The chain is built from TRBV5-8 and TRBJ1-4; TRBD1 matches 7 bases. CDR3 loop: CASSSTGELNEKLFF. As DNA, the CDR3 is TGTGCCAGCAGCTCAACAGGGGAACTTAATGAAAAACTGTTTTTT.